This T cell receptor beta chain was obtained from a study of CXCR3-negative and CXCR3-positive naive CD8 T cells. Study-wide context: Every library held about 1.5 +/- 0.3 million TRB reads, and the total came to around 140 million.

It was by 5' RACE with UMI labels that the TRB cDNA libraries were prepared. TCRdb reprocessed the 5' RACE reads and keeps a single row for each CDR3 protein, giving no DNA. Its listing shows approximately 90,000 distinct CDR3 sequences. Study-level findings and limits: When CXCR3-positive naive cells were set against CXCR3-negative naive cells, the former had more hydrophobic TRB CDR3s.

Sorts that each held 250,000 to 300,000 cells were run in triplicate for every CD8+ T cell subset. The CDR3 spans 15 residues. As concerns this clonotype: Its antigen is unknown.

The sequence was obtained from a human donor in good health. Some clones in this sample may be carry-over from other donors' samples. Sequencing input: naive CXCR3+ CD8+ T cells from blood. The sample's subset: CD45RO-CCR7+CD27+CD95- naive CD8+ T cells expressing CXCR3 (TNR3+). The chain links TRBV12-3 or TRBV12-4 to TRBJ2-3; TCRdb's D call, TRBD1, is unchecked because there is no DNA. CDR3: CASTPRQGLTDTQYF.